The clone carrying this T cell receptor beta chain was detected a few times. The germline CDR1 and CDR2 sequences are ENHRY and SYGVKD. V lost 2 bases and J lost 5, with 13 bases in between. CDR3 length: 14 amino acids. Peripheral blood samples of 9 to 10 milliliters were drawn from each donor. These data originate in a study of blood T cells in healthy people across ages. Through a sample-barcoded 5' primer and a J-beta primer mix, a second PCR was run for roughly 7 to 11 cycles. Every molecule of cDNA carried a tag from a template-switch adaptor with 12 random nucleotides. TCRdb called the 5' RACE reads again in MiXCR, with one record for every CDR3 protein. In the table there are about 970,000 distinct CDR3 sequences, roughly 51% of which are singletons.

This rearrangement joins TRBV10-3 to TRBJ2-7, with a tentative D call TRBD2 (6 bases). Sequencing was done on a sample of blood. This TCR derives from a woman in her sixties or seventies in good health. Here the CDR3 reads CAISEMGGRNEQYF. CDR3 in DNA: TGTGCCATCAGTGAGATGGGGGGACGGAACGAGCAGTACTTC.